This T cell receptor beta chain was identified during a study of T cells after yellow fever vaccination. In its sample, this clonotype was seen many times. TCRdb called the 5' RACE reads again in MiXCR, with one record for every CDR3 protein. Of some 560,000 distinct CDR3 sequences in the sample, around 21% were seen once. The source is a young man who received the YFV17D yellow fever vaccine. This material consisted of PBMCs, taken 15 days after the yellow fever booster vaccination.

In DNA, the CDR3 is TGCAGTGCTATGACCCCCCCGGGACATAACACCGGGGAGCTGTTTTTT. Translation gives CSAMTPPGHNTGELFF. This sequence joins TRBV20-1 and TRBJ2-2, with a tentative D call TRBD1 (6 bases). V shed 4 bases and J shed 2 bases, with 17 bases lying between them. Germline V gene sequence: CDR1 DFQATT, CDR2 SNEGSKA (reference sequence). This CDR3 has 16 amino acids.